This T cell receptor (beta chain) is from a study of blood T cell repertoires in COVID-19. Study overall: Samples of COVID-19 (acute and convalescent) were obtained from the United States, Italy and Spain. Nucleic acid was either cDNA or gDNA, and it came from T cells, B-cell-depleted T cells, or PBMCs.

It was during active infection that Seattle patients were enrolled and then longitudinally followed. In the study's own analysis: Reference gene primer amplification in the assay estimated nucleated cell counts. TCRdb's table, derived via immunoSEQ multiplex PCR, lists solely in-frame clones and lacks some. V, J and clone size derive from that table, while D and trimming were established from the DNA sequence. The data contain hundreds of thousands of clones, roughly 86% of them seen just once; the ten biggest clones take up around 7.9%. Germline CDR1 reads MNHNS; CDR2 reads SASEGT. The CDR3 has 14 residues. V gave up 2 bases and J gave up 2 bases; unmatched junction bases: 1.

The sample consisted of peripheral blood. The sequence was obtained from a woman aged 70-85 years with COVID-19, enrolled during active disease. This rearrangement joins TRBV6-1 to TRBJ1-1, with 8 positions matching TRBD1. This CDR3 is CASSEQGANTEAFF. CDR3 coding DNA: TGTGCCAGCAGTGAACAGGGGGCAAACACTGAAGCTTTCTTT.